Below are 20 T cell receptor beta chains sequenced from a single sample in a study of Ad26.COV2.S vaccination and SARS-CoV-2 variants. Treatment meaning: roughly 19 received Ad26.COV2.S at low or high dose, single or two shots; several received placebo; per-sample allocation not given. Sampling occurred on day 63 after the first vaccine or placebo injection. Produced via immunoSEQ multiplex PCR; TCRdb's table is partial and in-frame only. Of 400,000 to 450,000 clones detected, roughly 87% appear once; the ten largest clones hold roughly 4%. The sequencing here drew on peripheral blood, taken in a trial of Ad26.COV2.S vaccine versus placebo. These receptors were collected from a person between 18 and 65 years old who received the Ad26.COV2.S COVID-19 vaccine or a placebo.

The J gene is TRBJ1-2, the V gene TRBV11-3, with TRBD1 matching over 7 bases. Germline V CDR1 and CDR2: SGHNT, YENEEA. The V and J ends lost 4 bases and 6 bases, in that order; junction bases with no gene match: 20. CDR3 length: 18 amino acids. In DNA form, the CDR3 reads TGTGCCAGCAGCTCTGATCAGAAAGAGGGACAGCCAACCAATGGCTACACCTTC. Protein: CASSSDQKEGQPTNGYTF.

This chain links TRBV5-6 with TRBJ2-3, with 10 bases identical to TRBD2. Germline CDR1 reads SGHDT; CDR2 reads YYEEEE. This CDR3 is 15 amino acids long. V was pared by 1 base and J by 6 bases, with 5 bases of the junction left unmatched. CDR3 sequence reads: CASSLPAGGGDTQYF. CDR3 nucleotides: TGTGCCAGCAGCTTGCCAGCGGGAGGGGGTGATACGCAGTATTTT.

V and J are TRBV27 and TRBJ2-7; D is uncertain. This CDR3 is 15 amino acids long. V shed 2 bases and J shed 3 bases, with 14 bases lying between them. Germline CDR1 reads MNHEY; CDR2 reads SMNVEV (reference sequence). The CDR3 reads CASSLQLGILYEQYF. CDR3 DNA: TGTGCCAGCAGTTTACAGTTGGGCATCCTCTACGAGCAGTACTTC.

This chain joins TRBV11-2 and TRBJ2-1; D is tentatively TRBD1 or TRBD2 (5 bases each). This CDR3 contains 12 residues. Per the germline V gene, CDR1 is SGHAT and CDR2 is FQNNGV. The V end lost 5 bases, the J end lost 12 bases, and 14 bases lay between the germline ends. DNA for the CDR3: TGTGCCAGCAGCCAGACCCCGGGGCTGCAGTTCTTC. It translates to CASSQTPGLQFF.

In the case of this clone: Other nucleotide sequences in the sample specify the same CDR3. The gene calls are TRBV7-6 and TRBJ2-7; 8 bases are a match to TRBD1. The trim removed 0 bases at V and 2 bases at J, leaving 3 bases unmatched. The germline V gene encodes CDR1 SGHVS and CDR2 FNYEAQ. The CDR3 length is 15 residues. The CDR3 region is CASSLAAGGPYEQYF. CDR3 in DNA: TGTGCCAGCAGCTTAGCTGCAGGGGGCCCCTACGAGCAGTACTTC.

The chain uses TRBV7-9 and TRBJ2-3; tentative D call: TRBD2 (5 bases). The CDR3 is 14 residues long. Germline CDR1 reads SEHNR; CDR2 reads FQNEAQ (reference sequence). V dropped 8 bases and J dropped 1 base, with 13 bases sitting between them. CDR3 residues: CASPSGARTDTQYF. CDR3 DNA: TGTGCCAGCCCCAGCGGAGCCCGCACAGATACGCAGTATTTT.

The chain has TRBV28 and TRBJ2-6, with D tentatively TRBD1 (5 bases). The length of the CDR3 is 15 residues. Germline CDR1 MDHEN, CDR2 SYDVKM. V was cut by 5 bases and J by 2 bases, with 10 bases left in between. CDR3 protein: CASSATDPGANVLTF. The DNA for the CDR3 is TGTGCCAGCAGTGCGACAGACCCTGGGGCCAACGTCCTGACTTTC.

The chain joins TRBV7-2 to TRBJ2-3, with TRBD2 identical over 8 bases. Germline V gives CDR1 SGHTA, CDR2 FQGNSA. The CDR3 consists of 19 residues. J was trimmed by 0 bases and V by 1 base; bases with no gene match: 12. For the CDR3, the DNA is TGTGCCAGCAGCTTAGGGTCTTTCAGCGGGAGAAGGAGCACAGATACGCAGTATTTT. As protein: CASSLGSFSGRRSTDTQYF.

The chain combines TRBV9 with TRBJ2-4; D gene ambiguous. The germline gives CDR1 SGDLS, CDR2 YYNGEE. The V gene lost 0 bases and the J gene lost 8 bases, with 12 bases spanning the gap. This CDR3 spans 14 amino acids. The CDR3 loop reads CASSVGWGGDIQYF. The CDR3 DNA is TGTGCCAGCAGCGTAGGGTGGGGTGGGGACATTCAGTACTTC.

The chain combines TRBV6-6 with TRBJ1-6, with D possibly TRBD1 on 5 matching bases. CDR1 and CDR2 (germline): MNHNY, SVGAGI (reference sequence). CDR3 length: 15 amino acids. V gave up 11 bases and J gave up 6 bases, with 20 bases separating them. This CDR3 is CAVSPHGTLNSPLHF. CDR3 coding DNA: TGTGCCGTATCACCCCATGGGACCCTTAATTCACCCCTCCACTTT.

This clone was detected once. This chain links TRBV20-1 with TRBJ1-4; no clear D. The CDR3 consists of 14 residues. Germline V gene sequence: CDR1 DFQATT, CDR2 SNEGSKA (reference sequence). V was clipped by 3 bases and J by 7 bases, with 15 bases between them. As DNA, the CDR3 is TGCAGTGCTAGTTCCCCCTTAAGGGCTGAAAAACTGTTTTTT. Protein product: CSASSPLRAEKLFF.

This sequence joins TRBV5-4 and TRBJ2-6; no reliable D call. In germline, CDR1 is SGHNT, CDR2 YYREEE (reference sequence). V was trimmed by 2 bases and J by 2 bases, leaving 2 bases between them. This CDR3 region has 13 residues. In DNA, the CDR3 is TGTGCCAGCAGCTTAACTGGGGCCAACGTCCTGACTTTC. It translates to CASSLTGANVLTF. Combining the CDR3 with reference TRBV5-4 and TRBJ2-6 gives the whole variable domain ETGVTQSPTHLIKTRGQQVTLRCSSQSGHNTVSWYQQALGQGPQFIFQYYREEENGRGNFPPRFSGLQFPNYSSELNVNALELDDSALYLCASSLTGANVLTFGAGSRLTVL.

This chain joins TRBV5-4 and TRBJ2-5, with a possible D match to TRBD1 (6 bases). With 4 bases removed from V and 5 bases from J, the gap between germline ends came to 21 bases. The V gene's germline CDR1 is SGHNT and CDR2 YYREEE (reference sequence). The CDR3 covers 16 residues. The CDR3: CASSPSSTGRRETQYF. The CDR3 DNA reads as TGTGCCAGCAGCCCTAGCTCAACAGGGAGAAGGGAGACCCAGTACTTC.

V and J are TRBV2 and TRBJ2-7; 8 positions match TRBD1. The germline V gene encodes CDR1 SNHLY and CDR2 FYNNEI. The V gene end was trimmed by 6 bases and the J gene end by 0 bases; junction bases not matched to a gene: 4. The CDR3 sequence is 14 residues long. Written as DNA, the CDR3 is TGTGCCAGCAGAACAGGGGGGAGCTCCTACGAGCAGTACTTC. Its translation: CASRTGGSSYEQYF.

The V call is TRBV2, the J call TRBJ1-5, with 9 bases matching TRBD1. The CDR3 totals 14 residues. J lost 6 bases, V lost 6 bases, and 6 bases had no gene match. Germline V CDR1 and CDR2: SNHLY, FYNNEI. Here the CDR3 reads CASRHRTGAQPQHF. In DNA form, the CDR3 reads TGTGCCAGCAGACACAGGACAGGGGCTCAGCCCCAGCATTTT.

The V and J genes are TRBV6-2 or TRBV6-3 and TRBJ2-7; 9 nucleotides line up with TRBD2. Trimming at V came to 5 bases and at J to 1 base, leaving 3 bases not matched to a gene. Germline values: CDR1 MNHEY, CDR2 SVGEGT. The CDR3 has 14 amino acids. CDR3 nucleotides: TGTGCCAGCAGTCGACTAGCGGATTCCTACGAGCAGTACTTC. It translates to CASSRLADSYEQYF.

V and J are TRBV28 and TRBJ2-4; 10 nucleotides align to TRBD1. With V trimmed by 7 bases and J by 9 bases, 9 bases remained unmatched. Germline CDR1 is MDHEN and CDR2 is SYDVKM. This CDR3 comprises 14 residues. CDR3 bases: TGTGCCAGCATCTCTTCCGGGACAGGGGCCATTCAGTACTTC. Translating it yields CASISSGTGAIQYF. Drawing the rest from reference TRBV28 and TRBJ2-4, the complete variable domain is DVKVTQSSRYLVKRTGEKVFLECVQDMDHENMFWYRQDPGLGLRLIYFSYDVKMKEKGDIPEGYSVSREKKERFSLILESASTNQTSMYLCASISSGTGAIQYFGAGTRLSVL.

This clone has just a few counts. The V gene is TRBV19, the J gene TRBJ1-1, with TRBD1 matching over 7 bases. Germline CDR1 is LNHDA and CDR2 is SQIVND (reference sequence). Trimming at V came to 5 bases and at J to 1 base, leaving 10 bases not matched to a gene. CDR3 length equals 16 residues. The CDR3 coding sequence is TGTGCCAGTAGTTGGTACCTCAACAGGGGGAACACTGAAGCTTTCTTT. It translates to CASSWYLNRGNTEAFF.

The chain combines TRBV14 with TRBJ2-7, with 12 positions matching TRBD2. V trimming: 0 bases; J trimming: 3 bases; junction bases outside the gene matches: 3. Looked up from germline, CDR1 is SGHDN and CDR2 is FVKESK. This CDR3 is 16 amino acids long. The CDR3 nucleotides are TGTGCCAGCAGCCAAGAGGCTAGCGGGAGGGACTACGAGCAGTACTTC. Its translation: CASSQEASGRDYEQYF.

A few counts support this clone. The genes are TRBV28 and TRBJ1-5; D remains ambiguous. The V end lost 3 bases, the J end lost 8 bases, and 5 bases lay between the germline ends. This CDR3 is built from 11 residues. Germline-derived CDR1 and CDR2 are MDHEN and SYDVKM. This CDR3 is CASSFGEPQHF. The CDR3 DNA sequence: TGTGCCAGCAGTTTTGGGGAGCCCCAGCATTTT. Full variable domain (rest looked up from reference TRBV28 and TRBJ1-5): DVKVTQSSRYLVKRTGEKVFLECVQDMDHENMFWYRQDPGLGLRLIYFSYDVKMKEKGDIPEGYSVSREKKERFSLILESASTNQTSMYLCASSFGEPQHFGDGTRLSIL.